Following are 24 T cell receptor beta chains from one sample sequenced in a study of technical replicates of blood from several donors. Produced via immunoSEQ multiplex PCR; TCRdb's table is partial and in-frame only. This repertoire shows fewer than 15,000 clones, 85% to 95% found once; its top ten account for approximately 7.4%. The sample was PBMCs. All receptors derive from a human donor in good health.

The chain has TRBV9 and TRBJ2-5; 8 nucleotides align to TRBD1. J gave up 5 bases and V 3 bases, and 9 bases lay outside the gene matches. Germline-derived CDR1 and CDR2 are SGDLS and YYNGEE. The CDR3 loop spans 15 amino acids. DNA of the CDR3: TGTGCCAGCAGCGGCTCTGGGCAGGGGGCTGAGACCCAGTACTTC. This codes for CASSGSGQGAETQYF.

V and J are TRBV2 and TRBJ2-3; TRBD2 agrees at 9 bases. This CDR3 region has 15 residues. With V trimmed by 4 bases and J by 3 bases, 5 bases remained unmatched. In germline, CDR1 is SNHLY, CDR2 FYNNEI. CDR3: CASSVGTSFTDTQYF. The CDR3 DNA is TGTGCCAGCAGTGTTGGGACTAGCTTTACAGATACGCAGTATTTT.

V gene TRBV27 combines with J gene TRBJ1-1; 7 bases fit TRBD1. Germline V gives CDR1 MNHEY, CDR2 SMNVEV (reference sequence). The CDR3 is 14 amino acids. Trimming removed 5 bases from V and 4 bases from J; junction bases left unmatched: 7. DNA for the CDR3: TGTGCCAGCAGTCCGAACAGGGGTTCCACTGAAGCTTTCTTT. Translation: CASSPNRGSTEAFF.

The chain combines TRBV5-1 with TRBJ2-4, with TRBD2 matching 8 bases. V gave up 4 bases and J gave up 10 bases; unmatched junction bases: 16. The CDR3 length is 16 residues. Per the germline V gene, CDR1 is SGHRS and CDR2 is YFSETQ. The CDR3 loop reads CASSESGGRQKRIQYF. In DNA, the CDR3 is TGCGCCAGCAGCGAGAGCGGGGGACGCCAAAAACGGATTCAGTACTTC.

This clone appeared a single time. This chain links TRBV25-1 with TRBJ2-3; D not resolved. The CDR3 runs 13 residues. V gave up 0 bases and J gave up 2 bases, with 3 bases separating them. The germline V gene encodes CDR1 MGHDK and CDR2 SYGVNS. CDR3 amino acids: CASSEYHTDTQYF. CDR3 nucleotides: TGTGCCAGCAGTGAATACCACACAGATACGCAGTATTTT.

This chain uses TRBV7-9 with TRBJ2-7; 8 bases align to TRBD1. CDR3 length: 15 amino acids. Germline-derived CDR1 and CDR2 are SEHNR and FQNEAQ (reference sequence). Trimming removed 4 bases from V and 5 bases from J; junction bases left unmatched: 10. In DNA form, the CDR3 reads TGTGCCAGCAGCTCCAATAGGGACAGGAAAGACGAGCAGTACTTC. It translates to CASSSNRDRKDEQYF.

The CDR3 region has the DNA TGTGCCAGCAGTTGGGCAGGGACAGGTGAAAAACTGTTTTTT. Its protein is CASSWAGTGEKLFF. This chain links TRBV11-2 with TRBJ1-4, with TRBD1 matching over 8 bases. Per the germline V gene, CDR1 is SGHAT and CDR2 is FQNNGV. The CDR3 is 14 amino acids. With 6 bases clipped from V and 7 bases from J, the junction kept 7 bases outside the gene matches. Full variable domain (missing parts from reference TRBV11-2 and TRBJ1-4): EAGVAQSPRYKIIEKRQSVAFWCNPISGHATLYWYQQILGQGPKLLIQFQNNGVVDDSQLPKDRFSAERLKGVDSTLKIQPAKLEDSAVYLCASSWAGTGEKLFFGSGTQLSVL.

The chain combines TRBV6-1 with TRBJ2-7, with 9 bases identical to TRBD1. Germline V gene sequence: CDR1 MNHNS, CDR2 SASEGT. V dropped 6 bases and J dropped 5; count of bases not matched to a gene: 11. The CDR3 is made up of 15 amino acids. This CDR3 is CASRSPGTGTHEQYF. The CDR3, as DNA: TGTGCCAGCAGGTCTCCCGGGACAGGGACCCACGAGCAGTACTTC.

Here the CDR3 DNA reads TGTGCCAGCAGCTTGGGGGGACTAGCGGGAGGGTGGTCCTACAATGAGCAGTTCTTC. Its translation is CASSLGGLAGGWSYNEQFF. The chain recombines TRBV5-4 with TRBJ2-1, with 16 bases that match TRBD2. The CDR3 spans 19 residues. Germline V gene data show CDR1 as SGHNT and CDR2 as YYREEE (reference sequence). Losses at the gene ends were 0 bases for V and 1 base for J; bases not matched to a gene: 4.

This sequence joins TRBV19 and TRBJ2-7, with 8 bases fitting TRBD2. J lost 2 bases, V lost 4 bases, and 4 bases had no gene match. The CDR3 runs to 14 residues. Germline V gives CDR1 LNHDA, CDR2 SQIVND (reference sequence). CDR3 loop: CASSNMGLAYEQYF. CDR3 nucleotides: TGTGCCAGTAGTAACATGGGACTAGCCTACGAGCAGTACTTC.

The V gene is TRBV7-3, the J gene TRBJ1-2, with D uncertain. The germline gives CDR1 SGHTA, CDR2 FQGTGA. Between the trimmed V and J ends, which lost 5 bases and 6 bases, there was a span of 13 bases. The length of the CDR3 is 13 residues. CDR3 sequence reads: CASSPARDDGYTF. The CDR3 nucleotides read TGTGCCAGCAGCCCCGCTAGAGACGATGGCTACACCTTC. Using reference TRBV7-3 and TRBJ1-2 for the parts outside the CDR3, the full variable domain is GAGVSQTPSNKVTEKGKYVELRCDPISGHTALYWYRQSLGQGPEFLIYFQGTGAADDSGLPNDRFFAVRPEGSVSTLKIQRTERGDSAVYLCASSPARDDGYTFGSGTRLTVV.

CDR3 amino acids: CASSPPTGGRAGELFF. Written as DNA, the CDR3 is TGTGCCAGCAGCCCTCCTACCGGGGGAAGAGCCGGGGAGCTGTTTTTT. The chain combines TRBV7-2 with TRBJ2-2; maybe TRBD2 (6 bases). In germline, CDR1 is SGHTA, CDR2 FQGNSA. V dropped 5 bases and J dropped 6 bases, with 19 bases sitting between them. The CDR3 spans 16 residues. The full variable domain, completed using reference TRBV7-2 and TRBJ2-2, is GAGVSQSPSNKVTEKGKDVELRCDPISGHTALYWYRQSLGQGLEFLIYFQGNSAPDKSGLPSDRFSAERTGGSVSTLTIQRTQQEDSAVYLCASSPPTGGRAGELFFGEGSRLTVL.

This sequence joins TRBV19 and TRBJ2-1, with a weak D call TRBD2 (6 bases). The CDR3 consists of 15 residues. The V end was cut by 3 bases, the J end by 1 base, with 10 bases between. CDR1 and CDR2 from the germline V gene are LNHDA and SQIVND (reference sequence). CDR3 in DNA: TGTGCCAGTAGTATGGCGGGGAGTTCCTACAATGAGCAGTTCTTC. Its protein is CASSMAGSSYNEQFF.

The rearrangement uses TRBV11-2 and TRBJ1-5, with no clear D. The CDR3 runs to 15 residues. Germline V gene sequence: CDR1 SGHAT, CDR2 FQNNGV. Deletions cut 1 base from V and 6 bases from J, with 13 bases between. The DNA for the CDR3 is TGTGCCAGCAGCTTAGGTGGGGAGAATGGTCAGCCCCAGCATTTT. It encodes CASSLGGENGQPQHF.

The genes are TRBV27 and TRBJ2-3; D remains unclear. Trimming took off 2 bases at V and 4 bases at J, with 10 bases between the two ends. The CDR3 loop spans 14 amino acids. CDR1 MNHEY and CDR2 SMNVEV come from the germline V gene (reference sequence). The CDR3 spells CASSLEQHPDTQYF. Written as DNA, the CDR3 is TGTGCCAGCAGTTTAGAACAGCACCCAGATACGCAGTATTTT.

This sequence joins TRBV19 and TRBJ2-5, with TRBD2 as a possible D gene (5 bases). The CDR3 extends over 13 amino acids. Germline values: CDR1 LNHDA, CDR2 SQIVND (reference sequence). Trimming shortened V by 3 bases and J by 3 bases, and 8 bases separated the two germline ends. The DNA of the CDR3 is TGTGCCAGTAGTATTCGGGGTGAAGAGACCCAGTACTTC. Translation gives CASSIRGEETQYF.

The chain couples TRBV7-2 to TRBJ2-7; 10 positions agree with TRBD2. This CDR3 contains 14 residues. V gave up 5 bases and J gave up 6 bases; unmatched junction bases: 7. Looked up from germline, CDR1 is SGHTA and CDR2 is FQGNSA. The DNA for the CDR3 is TGTGCCAGCAGCACCACTAGCGGGGCAACCGAGCAGTACTTC. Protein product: CASSTTSGATEQYF.

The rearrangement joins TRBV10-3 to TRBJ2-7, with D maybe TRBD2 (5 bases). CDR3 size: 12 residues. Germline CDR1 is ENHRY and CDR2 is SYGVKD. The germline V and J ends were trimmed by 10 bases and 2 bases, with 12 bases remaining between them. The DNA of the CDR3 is TGTGCCACCCCGGATAGCGCCTACGAGCAGTACTTC. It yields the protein CATPDSAYEQYF.

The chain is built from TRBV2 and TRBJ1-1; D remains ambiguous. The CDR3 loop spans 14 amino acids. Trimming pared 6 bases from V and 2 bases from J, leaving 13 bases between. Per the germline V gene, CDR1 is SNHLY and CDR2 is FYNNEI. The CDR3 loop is CASSATGRNTEAFF. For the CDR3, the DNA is TGTGCCAGCAGCGCCACCGGGAGAAACACTGAAGCTTTCTTT.

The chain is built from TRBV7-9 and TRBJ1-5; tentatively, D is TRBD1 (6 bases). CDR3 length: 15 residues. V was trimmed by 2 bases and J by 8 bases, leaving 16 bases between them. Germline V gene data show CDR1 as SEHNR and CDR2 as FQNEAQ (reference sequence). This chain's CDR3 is CASSLRGGPREPQHF. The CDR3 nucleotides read TGTGCCAGCAGCTTACGGGGGGGCCCCAGGGAGCCCCAGCATTTT.

CDR3 nucleotides: TGTGCCAGCAGCTTAGAGGGCAATGAGCAGTTCTTC. It codes for CASSLEGNEQFF. The chain couples TRBV7-3 to TRBJ2-1, with D possibly TRBD2 on 5 matching bases. Looked up from germline, CDR1 is SGHTA and CDR2 is FQGTGA. The CDR3 loop spans 12 amino acids. Trimming took off 2 bases at V and 6 bases at J, with 5 bases between the two ends.

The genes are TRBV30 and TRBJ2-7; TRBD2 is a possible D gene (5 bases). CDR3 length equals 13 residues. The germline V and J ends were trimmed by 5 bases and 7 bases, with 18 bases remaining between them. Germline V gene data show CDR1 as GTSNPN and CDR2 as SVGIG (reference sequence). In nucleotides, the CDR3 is TGTGCCTGGGAGGGTACCACTTCGGGGGAGCAGTACTTC. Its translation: CAWEGTTSGEQYF.

The CDR3 loop is CASSEHPASGKETQYF. CDR3 nucleotide sequence: TGTGCCAGCAGTGAACACCCGGCTAGCGGGAAAGAGACCCAGTACTTC. This chain joins TRBV6-1 and TRBJ2-5; 9 bases line up with TRBD2. The V segment lost 2 bases and the J segment 3 bases; nucleotides outside the gene matches: 7. The CDR3 is made up of 16 amino acids. CDR1 is MNHNS and CDR2 is SASEGT in the germline V gene.

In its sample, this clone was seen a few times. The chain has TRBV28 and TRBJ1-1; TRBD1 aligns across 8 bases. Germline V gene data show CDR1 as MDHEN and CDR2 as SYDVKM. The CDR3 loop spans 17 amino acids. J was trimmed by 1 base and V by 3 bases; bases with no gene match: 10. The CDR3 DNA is TGTGCCAGCAGTTTTCTACCGGGACAGGAGCAGAACACTGAAGCTTTCTTT. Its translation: CASSFLPGQEQNTEAFF.